This is a list of T cell receptor beta chains from one sample in a study of cytomegalovirus exposure and HLA in healthy donors. Libraries were prepared by immunoSEQ multiplex PCR; TCRdb keeps only in-frame clonotypes and omits some of them. In the table there are approximately 160,000 clones, around 82% of which are singletons. Sequencing used PBMCs. These receptors were obtained from a man in his thirties or forties in good health and CMV-seropositive. The CDR3 runs from the conserved cysteine through the conserved F or W. A D gene is named only where the DNA matches it firmly. Size is stated for part of the rows, as once, few or many counts, or as a class when the clone is expanded.

d_gene: NA
len: 15
j_gene: TRBJ1-3
v_gene: TRBV6-1
abundance: NA
CDR3aa: CASSEYPGIGNTIYF
CDR3nt: TGTGCCAGCAGTGAATACCCAGGGATAGGAAACACCATATATTTT

d_gene: NA
len: 15
j_gene: TRBJ2-5
v_gene: TRBV7-9
abundance: NA
CDR3aa: CASSYASLRGETQYF
CDR3nt: TGTGCCAGCAGCTACGCTAGTCTTCGGGGAGAGACCCAGTACTTC

d_gene: NA
len: 11
j_gene: TRBJ2-7
v_gene: TRBV6-1
abundance: NA
CDR3aa: CAGKSSYEQYF
CDR3nt: TGTGCCGGCAAGAGCTCCTACGAGCAGTACTTC

d_gene: NA
len: 15
j_gene: TRBJ1-5
v_gene: TRBV6-1
abundance: NA
CDR3aa: CASSEDREVHQPQHF
CDR3nt: TGTGCCAGCAGTGAAGATCGGGAAGTGCATCAGCCCCAGCATTTT

d_gene: NA
len: 14
j_gene: TRBJ2-3
v_gene: TRBV4-1
abundance: NA
CDR3aa: CASSPGVRADTQYF
CDR3nt: TGCGCCAGCAGCCCGGGGGTCCGCGCAGATACGCAGTATTTT

d_gene: TRBD1
len: 15
j_gene: TRBJ2-5
v_gene: TRBV5-4
abundance: NA
CDR3aa: CASSPRDRAWETQYF
CDR3nt: TGTGCCAGCAGTCCAAGGGACAGGGCGTGGGAGACCCAGTACTTC

d_gene: TRBD1
len: 17
j_gene: TRBJ1-1
v_gene: TRBV28
abundance: NA
CDR3aa: CASSSGQALPLNTEAFF
CDR3nt: TGTGCCAGCAGTTCAGGACAGGCGCTCCCACTGAACACTGAAGCTTTCTTT

d_gene: TRBD1
len: 19
j_gene: TRBJ1-5
v_gene: TRBV18
abundance: NA
CDR3aa: CASSPKPGQGAGSNQPQHF
CDR3nt: TGTGCCAGCTCACCAAAGCCAGGACAGGGGGCTGGAAGCAATCAGCCCCAGCATTTT

d_gene: TRBD1
len: 16
j_gene: TRBJ1-5
v_gene: TRBV28
abundance: NA
CDR3aa: CASSRSWTGSNQPQHF
CDR3nt: TGTGCCAGCAGTCGTTCATGGACAGGGAGCAATCAGCCCCAGCATTTT

d_gene: TRBD1
len: 12
j_gene: TRBJ1-2
v_gene: TRBV15
abundance: NA
CDR3aa: CATRRDRGLSTF
CDR3nt: TGTGCCACCAGGCGGGACAGGGGTCTCTCCACCTTC

d_gene: NA
len: 14
j_gene: TRBJ2-5
v_gene: TRBV11-3
abundance: NA
CDR3aa: CASSLRAGVETQYF
CDR3nt: TGTGCCAGCAGCTTAAGGGCAGGGGTCGAGACCCAGTACTTC

d_gene: NA
len: 13
j_gene: TRBJ2-2
v_gene: TRBV30
abundance: NA
CDR3aa: CAWSPQGTGELFF
CDR3nt: TGTGCCTGGAGTCCCCAGGGGACCGGGGAGCTGTTTTTT

d_gene: TRBD2
len: 16
j_gene: TRBJ2-5
v_gene: TRBV9
abundance: NA
CDR3aa: CASSVGLAGGPETQYF
CDR3nt: TGTGCCAGCAGCGTAGGACTAGCGGGAGGGCCAGAGACCCAGTACTTC

d_gene: TRBD1
len: 13
j_gene: TRBJ1-1
v_gene: TRBV10-3
abundance: once
CDR3aa: CAIKGALGTEAFF
CDR3nt: TGTGCCATCAAGGGGGCTTTGGGCACTGAAGCTTTCTTT

d_gene: TRBD1
len: 15
j_gene: TRBJ1-2
v_gene: TRBV6-6
abundance: NA
CDR3aa: CASSGPGQGDYGYTF
CDR3nt: TGTGCCAGCAGCGGACCGGGACAGGGGGACTATGGCTACACCTTC

d_gene: NA
len: 16
j_gene: TRBJ2-5
v_gene: TRBV7-9
abundance: NA
CDR3aa: CASSLRLGLAKETQYF
CDR3nt: TGTGCCAGCAGCTTAAGGTTAGGGCTAGCGAAAGAGACCCAGTACTTC

d_gene: TRBD1
len: 16
j_gene: TRBJ2-4
v_gene: TRBV28
abundance: NA
CDR3aa: CASSFRTGSSKNIQYF
CDR3nt: TGTGCCAGCAGTTTCCGGACAGGTAGTTCCAAAAACATTCAGTACTTC

d_gene: NA
len: 14
j_gene: TRBJ2-1
v_gene: TRBV7-9
abundance: NA
CDR3aa: CASSLVEGLNEQFF
CDR3nt: TGTGCCAGCAGCTTAGTAGAGGGTCTCAACGAGCAGTTCTTC

d_gene: NA
len: 11
j_gene: TRBJ1-1
v_gene: TRBV5-1
abundance: NA
CDR3aa: CASSLEGRPFF
CDR3nt: TGCGCCAGCAGCCTGGAAGGGAGGCCTTTCTTT

d_gene: TRBD2
len: 17
j_gene: TRBJ2-3
v_gene: TRBV4-2
abundance: NA
CDR3aa: CASSQVGLAGGADTQYF
CDR3nt: TGTGCCAGCAGCCAGGTGGGACTAGCGGGGGGGGCAGATACGCAGTATTTT

d_gene: NA
len: 14
j_gene: TRBJ1-2
v_gene: TRBV7-9
abundance: few
CDR3aa: CASSLSGTHYGYTF
CDR3nt: TGTGCCAGCAGCTTATCAGGGACACACTATGGCTACACCTTC

d_gene: NA
len: 15
j_gene: TRBJ1-1
v_gene: TRBV7-3
abundance: few
CDR3aa: CASSLGGPQDTEAFF
CDR3nt: TGTGCCAGCAGCCTAGGGGGACCTCAGGATACTGAAGCTTTCTTT

d_gene: NA
len: 16
j_gene: TRBJ2-5
v_gene: TRBV7-9
abundance: NA
CDR3aa: CASSGLGGSIQETQYF
CDR3nt: TGTGCCAGCTCCGGCCTTGGGGGGAGTATCCAAGAGACCCAGTACTTC

d_gene: NA
len: 14
j_gene: TRBJ2-1
v_gene: TRBV11-2
abundance: few
CDR3aa: CASSLAGVGNEQFF
CDR3nt: TGTGCCAGCAGCTTAGCGGGAGTAGGCAATGAGCAGTTCTTC

d_gene: NA
len: 17
j_gene: TRBJ1-1
v_gene: TRBV5-5
abundance: NA
CDR3aa: CASSLGLQGWTDTEAFF
CDR3nt: TGTGCCAGCAGCTTGGGACTACAGGGTTGGACCGACACTGAAGCTTTCTTT

d_gene: NA
len: 13
j_gene: TRBJ2-2
v_gene: TRBV9
abundance: NA
CDR3aa: CASSRTAAGELFF
CDR3nt: TGTGCCAGCAGCCGAACTGCGGCCGGGGAGCTGTTTTTT

d_gene: TRBD1
len: 15
j_gene: TRBJ1-2
v_gene: TRBV27
abundance: NA
CDR3aa: CASTPSGQGLYGYTF
CDR3nt: TGTGCCAGCACTCCTTCCGGACAGGGGCTATATGGCTACACCTTC